A single sample is the source of the 13 T cell receptor beta chains below, sequenced in a study of T cell clonality in common variable immunodeficiency. The repertoire was sequenced with immunoSEQ multiplex PCR; TCRdb's copy has only in-frame clones and lacks some. The profile covers around 47,000 clones, none occurring a single time. The material sequenced was peripheral blood mononuclear cells. The receptors originated from a person aged 18 to 70 in good health.

This clone has ten or more counts. The CDR3 end falls 3 residues outside the read, so it is completed with the germline J gene. The V and J genes are TRBV18 and TRBJ2-6, with D unresolved. Germline CDR1 is KGHSH and CDR2 is LQKENI. With 2 bases removed from V and 0 bases from J, the gap between germline ends came to 5 bases. The CDR3 loop spans 15 amino acids. The CDR3 region is CASSPSHSGANVLTF. CDR3 DNA (partial): TGTGCCAGCTCACCATCCCACTCTGGGGCCAACGTC.

This clone was seen many times. From the germline J gene comes the end of the CDR3, since the read stops 3 residues before it. The rearrangement uses TRBV19 and TRBJ2-7; TRBD2 agrees at 7 bases. Germline V gives CDR1 LNHDA, CDR2 SQIVND (reference sequence). This CDR3 is 14 amino acids long. The trim removed 4 bases at V and 4 bases at J, leaving 7 bases unmatched. CDR3 bases read: TGTGCCAGTAGTACGGGCGGGAGAGGTTACGAG. Translating gives CASSTGGRGYE. The CDR3 reads in full as CASSTGGRGYEQYF.

This clone has a count of ten or more. Sequencing ends 3 residues short of the CDR3 end; the germline J gene provides the rest. The rearrangement links TRBV7-3 to TRBJ2-3, with a tentative D call TRBD2 (5 bases). The CDR3 extends over 18 amino acids. In germline, CDR1 is SGHTA, CDR2 FQGTGA. V shed 5 bases and J shed 3 bases, with 24 bases lying between them. Partial CDR3 DNA: TGTGCCAGCAGCCCAAGTCCTATAACTAGTAAAGTAACAGATACG. Translation gives CASSPSPITSKVTDT. The complete CDR3 protein is CASSPSPITSKVTDTQYF.

Ten or more counts support this clone. The read terminates 3 residues ahead of where the CDR3 ends, so the germline J gene completes it. The rearrangement joins TRBV18 to TRBJ2-5; D gene uncertain. V lost 2 bases and J 2 bases, leaving 3 bases between the germline ends. CDR1 is KGHSH, CDR2 LQKENI, per germline. The CDR3 has 12 amino acids. CDR3 region: CASSPSQETQYF. The part of the CDR3 DNA that was read is TGTGCCAGCTCACCATCTCAAGAGACC.

In its sample, this clone was seen many times. The sequenced fragment ends 3 residues before the CDR3 boundary, so the rest is inferred from the germline J gene. The chain has TRBV4-2 and TRBJ1-2, with D uncertain. Germline V lookup: CDR1 LGHNA, CDR2 YNFKEQ. This CDR3 spans 13 amino acids. CDR3 in amino acids: CASSQDNHSGYTF. Incomplete CDR3 DNA: TGTGCCAGCAGCCAAGATAACCATAGCGGC.

This clone was picked up many times. Coverage ceases 3 residues before the CDR3 finishes, and the germline J gene fills in the end. V gene TRBV20-1 combines with J gene TRBJ2-2, with 8 bases that match TRBD1. J was trimmed by 3 bases and V by 0 bases; bases with no gene match: 6. The germline gives CDR1 DFQATT, CDR2 SNEGSKA (reference sequence). The CDR3 covers 16 residues. Incomplete CDR3 DNA: TGCAGTGCTAGAGATTTGCGGACAGGGTACACCGGGGAG. This sequence encodes CSARDLRTGYTGE. The entire CDR3 sequence reads CSARDLRTGYTGELFF.

At least ten counts were recorded for this clone. The CDR3 end lies 3 residues beyond the end of the read and is filled in from the germline J gene. The rearrangement joins TRBV18 to TRBJ2-5; D gene unclear. Germline V gene lookup returns CDR1 KGHSH and CDR2 LQKENI. V was pared by 2 bases and J by 4 bases, with 8 bases between. CDR3 length: 13 amino acids. The sequenced part of the CDR3 DNA is TGTGCCAGCTCACCAGCTGGGCGAGAGACC. Amino acids: CASSPAGRET. The CDR3 in full is CASSPAGRETQYF.

This clone was recorded a few times. The observed sequence ends 3 residues before the CDR3 terminus, with the missing tail filled in from the germline J gene. This chain connects TRBV20-1 to TRBJ2-3, with D possibly being TRBD2 (5 bases). The CDR3 is made up of 13 amino acids. Between the trimmed V and J ends, which lost 5 bases and 2 bases, there was a span of 11 bases. Germline lookup yields CDR1 DFQATT and CDR2 SNEGSKA (reference sequence). The CDR3 spells CSAPPRVTDTQYF. Incomplete CDR3 DNA: TGCAGTGCTCCGCCGAGGGTCACAGATACG.

At least ten counts were recorded for this clone. Sequencing ends 3 residues short of the CDR3 end; the germline J gene provides the rest. The chain employs TRBV30 and TRBJ2-7, with a tentative D call TRBD1 (6 bases). Germline V gives CDR1 GTSNPN, CDR2 SVGIG (reference sequence). The CDR3 is 13 residues long. V shed 5 bases and J shed 6 bases, with 17 bases lying between them. CDR3 bases read: TGTGCCTGGGGTACAGGGTTCGGCGGCGAG. This codes for CAWGTGFGGE. The whole CDR3 protein is CAWGTGFGGEQYF.

This clone was counted at least ten times. Read sequence stops 3 residues before the CDR3 end, and the germline J gene provides the missing end. The chain has TRBV18 and TRBJ2-3, with 7 bases that match TRBD1. The trim removed 3 bases at V and 6 bases at J, leaving 6 bases unmatched. Per the germline V gene, CDR1 is KGHSH and CDR2 is LQKENI. The CDR3 covers 14 residues. This chain's CDR3 is CASSPDTGEDTQYF. CDR3 bases read: TGTGCCAGCTCACCGGATACAGGGGAGGATACG.

This clone has at least ten counts. Read sequence stops 3 residues before the CDR3 end, and the germline J gene provides the missing end. This chain joins TRBV5-1 and TRBJ2-5; D unclear. The germline V gene encodes CDR1 SGHRS and CDR2 YFSETQ. Trimming left V 4 bases short and J 5 bases short, with 9 bases between. CDR3 size: 12 residues. Here the CDR3 reads CASSLRTETQYF. The sequenced part of the CDR3 DNA is TGCGCCAGCAGCCTTAGAACGGAGACC.

This clone occurred a few times. The CDR3: CASSEVGFNYEQYF. Incomplete CDR3 DNA: TGTGCCAGCAGTGAGGTAGGGTTTAACTACGAG. J is TRBJ2-7 and V is TRBV6-1; D not resolved. The read ends 3 residues shy of where the CDR3 ends; the end is completed using the germline J gene. The CDR3 consists of 14 residues. Per germline, CDR1 MNHNS and CDR2 SASEGT. Between the trimmed V and J ends, which lost 3 bases and 3 bases, there was a span of 12 bases.

This clone was detected many times. The CDR3 end lies 3 residues beyond the end of the read and is filled in from the germline J gene. The gene calls are TRBV5-1 and TRBJ1-2, with D tentatively TRBD1 (5 bases). The CDR3 totals 13 residues. CDR1 is SGHRS and CDR2 is YFSETQ in the germline V gene. With 4 bases removed from V and 6 bases from J, the gap between germline ends came to 13 bases. CDR3 region: CASSLGSGDGYTF. The part of the CDR3 DNA that was read is TGCGCCAGCAGCCTGGGGTCGGGGGATGGC.